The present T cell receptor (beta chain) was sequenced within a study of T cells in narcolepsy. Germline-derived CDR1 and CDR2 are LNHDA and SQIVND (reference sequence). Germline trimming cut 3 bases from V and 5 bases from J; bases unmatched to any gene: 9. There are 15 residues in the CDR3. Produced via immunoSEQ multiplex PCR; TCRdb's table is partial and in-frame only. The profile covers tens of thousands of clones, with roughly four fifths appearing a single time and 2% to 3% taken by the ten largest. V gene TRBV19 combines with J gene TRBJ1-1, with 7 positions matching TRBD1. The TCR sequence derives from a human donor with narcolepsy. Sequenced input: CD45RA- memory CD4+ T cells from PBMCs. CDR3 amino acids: CASSISRDRGTEAFF. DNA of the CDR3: TGTGCCAGTAGTATCTCCCGGGACAGAGGAACTGAAGCTTTCTTT.